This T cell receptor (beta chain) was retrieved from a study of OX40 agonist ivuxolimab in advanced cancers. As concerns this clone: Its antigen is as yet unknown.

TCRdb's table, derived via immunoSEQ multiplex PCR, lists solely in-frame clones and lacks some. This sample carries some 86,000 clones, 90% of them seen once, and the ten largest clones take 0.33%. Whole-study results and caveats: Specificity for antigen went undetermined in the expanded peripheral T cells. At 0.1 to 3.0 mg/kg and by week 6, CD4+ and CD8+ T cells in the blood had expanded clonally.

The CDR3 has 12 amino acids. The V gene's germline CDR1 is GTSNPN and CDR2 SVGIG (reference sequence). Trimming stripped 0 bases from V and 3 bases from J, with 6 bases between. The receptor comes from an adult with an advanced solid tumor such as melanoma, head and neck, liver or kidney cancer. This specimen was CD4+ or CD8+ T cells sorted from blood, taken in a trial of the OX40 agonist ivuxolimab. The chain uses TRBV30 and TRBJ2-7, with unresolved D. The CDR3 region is CAWSVTDYEQYF. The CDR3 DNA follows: TGTGCCTGGAGTGTAACAGACTACGAGCAGTACTTC.